This TCR beta chain appears in the sequencing data of a study of graft-versus-host responses after intestinal transplantation. Study summary: Isolated intestinal, liver-intestinal, or multivisceral transplants had been given to the recipients.

Repertoires were generated with immunoSEQ multiplex PCR, while TCRdb's copy carries only in-frame clones and drops some. This table holds 71,000 or so clones, less than 95% found once. The study's findings and limits: GvH clones surfaced in recipient marrow, some emerging earlier in ileum or blood.

Trimming removed 1 base from V and 5 bases from J, with 11 bases in between. CDR3 length: 14 residues. The germline V gene encodes CDR1 SGHVS and CDR2 FNYEAQ. Regarding this clone: The antigen remains unidentified.

Material: unstimulated CD8+ T cells sorted from spleen or lymph node cells, obtained before intestinal transplant. V and J are TRBV7-6 and TRBJ2-5; TRBD2 might be the D (7 bases). This receptor was identified in a human donor who received an intestinal transplant. Written as DNA, the CDR3 is TGTGCCAGCAGCTTAGGGGGGGGCCACGAGACCCAGTACTTC. Translating gives CASSLGGGHETQYF. The full variable domain, with the rest looked up from reference TRBV7-6 and TRBJ2-5, is GAGVSQSPRYKVTKRGQDVALRCDPISGHVSLYWYRQALGQGPEFLTYFNYEAQQDKSGLPNDRFSAERPEGSISTLTIQRTEQRDSAMYRCASSLGGGHETQYFGPGTRLLVL.